There are many counts of the clone carrying this TCR beta chain. TCRbeta library preparation incorporated unique molecular identifiers. MiXCR, run by TCRdb on the PCR reads, gives a single entry per CDR3 protein. This sample has 490,000 or so distinct CDR3 sequences, with around 12% found just once. V shed 4 bases, J shed 2 bases, and the junction held 10 bases outside the gene matches. This CDR3 spans 16 amino acids. Germline CDR1 and CDR2: SGHRS and YFSETQ. This specimen comes from a study of T-cell reconstitution after alpha-beta-depleted transplantation in children. The clonotype comes from a human donor who donated a stem cell graft to a child with combined immunodeficiency. Sequenced material: PBMCs from the stem cell graft donor, taken from the stem cell graft. The rearrangement joins TRBV5-1 to TRBJ2-3; 7 nucleotides match TRBD1. CDR3 amino acids: CASSGQARLHTDTQYF. Written as DNA, the CDR3 is TGCGCCAGCAGCGGACAGGCTCGCTTACACACAGATACGCAGTATTTT.